This T cell receptor (beta chain) appears in the sequencing data of a study of response to subunit inactivated influenza vaccine. Study-wide points: Authors suggested that a seasonal influenza vaccination recruits few new T cells each time.

Comment on this clonotype: Its antigen is not identified.

CDR1 is SGHVS and CDR2 is FQNEAQ in the germline V gene. V dropped 3 bases and J dropped 1; count of bases not matched to a gene: 8. The CDR3 sequence is 17 residues long. Each CDR3 protein is one row after TCRdb ran MiXCR on the RT-PCR reads. The sample comprises 600,000 to 700,000 distinct CDR3 sequences, around 15% of which are singletons, and about 7.4% rests with the top ten. This specimen consisted of PBMCs from blood, obtained about 14 days before vaccination. This TCR was sampled from a man aged 45-60 years who received an inactivated influenza vaccine. V gene TRBV7-8 combines with J gene TRBJ2-7; 11 nucleotides agree with TRBD2. CDR3 bases: TGTGCCAGCAGCTTTTTGGGGGGACTAGCGGATTCCTACGAGCAGTACTTC. This translates into CASSFLGGLADSYEQYF.